Below, one T cell receptor (beta chain) is given with its context. This clone was found a few times. Its antigen specificity is not known. No per-base quality is available; no much larger clone lies one base away. The entire amount of isolated RNA was reverse transcribed using the High Capacity cDNA Reverse Transcription Kit, so the sequenced TCRB transcripts were expressed ones. Naive, central memory and regulatory T cell samples underwent deep immunoSEQ sequencing, averaging about 3.57 million total reads per sample. After sorted cells were lysed in RLT buffer, RNA was extracted with DNase-treated RNeasy Micro or Mini kits, with the choice depending on cell number. To prevent cross-contamination, every cell subset was processed on its own, while patient and healthy donor samples were processed together. TCRB sequences were amplified from cDNA with the immunoSEQ multiplex PCR, producing 87-bp fragments spanning the CDR3 region. Sequencing of the amplicons was performed on the Illumina HiSeq platform. The source study handled its data this way. PCR bias was computationally corrected using synthetic template baselines, reads within Hamming distance 2 were collapsed, and singletons that could not be merged were discarded. Reads were aligned to IMGT to assign V, D and J genes, CDR3 length, and insertions or deletions at six rearrangement sites. Within each subset, clonotype counts were normalized to sorted cell number, after which true diversity and Gini coefficients were computed with the tcR R package. The overlap coefficient, calculated on TCRB nucleotide sequences, was used to measure repertoire sharing. Out-of-frame TCRB sequences from naive cells were analyzed as a proxy for the pre-selection repertoire. TCRdb obtained this table from immuneACCESS and retained in-frame rearrangements with V and J assigned. These tables miss some clones; where compared with another copy, unresolved V genes account for less than half of the shortfall, and the remainder is unexplained. D and trimming were read from the DNA, whereas the V and J calls and clone size are those reported in that table. The sample includes around 400,000 clones, with around 12% observed a single time. The top ten hold 0.017% of the sample.

Each donor gave one peripheral blood draw, averaging about 100 mL, which was collected into heparinised tubes. Naive, central memory, regulatory and stem cell-like memory CD4+ T cells were sorted on a BD FACSAria II using a panel including CD45RO, CCR7, CD25, CD127, CD95 and CD27. All sorted populations exceeded 95% purity. PBMCs were isolated right away by Lymphoprep density gradient centrifugation and were stained directly, without culture. So that batch effects would be minimized, each experiment stained and sorted samples in pairs, pairing one healthy donor with one patient. These data are taken from a study of beta chain features in type 1 diabetes (dated by TCRdb to 2016 to 2019). Background for the entire study: No differences in mean age, gender distribution, total cell number or subset yield were found between patients and healthy donors. A total of 107,917,701 sorted cells were examined across all samples, and the number of cells per subset was strongly correlated with RNA yield. The study compared the TCRB repertoires of sorted circulating CD4+ T cell subsets in recently diagnosed type 1 diabetes patients with those in matched healthy donors. Naive and central memory subsets were obtained from all 30 or so donors, but regulatory and stem cell-like memory subsets were isolated from only 8 patients and roughly 8 healthy donors.

V is shortened by 6 bases, J by 3 bases, and the region joining them spans 18 bases. For CDR1 and CDR2, the germline V gene lists MDHEN and SYDVKM. The CDR3, from cysteine to phenylalanine, totals 15 residues. Left in the record is the CDR3 DNA by itself, 45 bases read in frame from the first base. The full study reports these points: A moderate but significant shortening of TCRB CDR3 length was observed in type 1 diabetes patients in all four CD4+ subsets. Because cDNA rather than genomic DNA was sequenced, highly expressing activated cells could have been over-represented, although no difference in activation and CD3 levels was found between groups. The naive, central memory and regulatory TCRB repertoires appeared to resemble one another more closely among patients than among healthy donors. Because small numbers of individuals were included in the HLA sub-analyses, any influence of HLA type on TCRB rearrangement was left unresolved. At VDJ recombination sites, type 1 diabetes patients had fewer insertions and more deleted nucleotides, which implies abnormalities in thymic rearrangement. Shorter templates might have been favored by PCR, but patient and control samples were amplified and corrected together, so both groups would have been affected equally by any skew.

The rearranged segments are TRBV28 and TRBJ2-7; tentative D gene TRBD1, with 5 bases matching. This receptor was identified in a man aged 18 to 29 in good health. Sequenced input: naive CD4+ T cells from blood. Reading the label with the study, this specimen's cell subset or site is: true naive CD4+ T cells. The CDR3 amino acid sequence is: CASSRRPDTYYEQYF. The bases read TGTGCCAGCAGCCGACGGCCGGACACCTACTACGAGCAGTACTTC.